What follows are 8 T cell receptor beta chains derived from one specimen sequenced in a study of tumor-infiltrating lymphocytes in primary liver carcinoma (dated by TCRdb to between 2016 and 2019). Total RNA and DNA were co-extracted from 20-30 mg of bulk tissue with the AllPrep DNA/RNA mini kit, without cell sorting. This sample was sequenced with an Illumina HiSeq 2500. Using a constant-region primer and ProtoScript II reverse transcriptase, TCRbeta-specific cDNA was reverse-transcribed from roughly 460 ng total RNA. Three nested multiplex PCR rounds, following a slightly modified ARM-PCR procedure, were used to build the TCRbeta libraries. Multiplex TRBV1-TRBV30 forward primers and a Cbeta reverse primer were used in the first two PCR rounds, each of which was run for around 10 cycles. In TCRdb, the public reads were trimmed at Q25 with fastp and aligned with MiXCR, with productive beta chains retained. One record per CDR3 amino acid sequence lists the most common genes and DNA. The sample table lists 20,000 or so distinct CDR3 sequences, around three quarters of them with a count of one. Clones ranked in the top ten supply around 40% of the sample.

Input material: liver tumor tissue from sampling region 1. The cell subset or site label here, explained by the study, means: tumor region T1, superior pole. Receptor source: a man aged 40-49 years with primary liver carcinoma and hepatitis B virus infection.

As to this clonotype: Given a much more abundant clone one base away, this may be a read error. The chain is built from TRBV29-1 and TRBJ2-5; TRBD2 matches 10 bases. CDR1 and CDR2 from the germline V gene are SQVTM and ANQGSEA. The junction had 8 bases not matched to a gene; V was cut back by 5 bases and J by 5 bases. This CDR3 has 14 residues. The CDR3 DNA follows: TGCAGCGTTAGAGGGCTAGCGGGAGACGAGACCCAGTACTTC. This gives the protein CSVRGLAGDETQYF.

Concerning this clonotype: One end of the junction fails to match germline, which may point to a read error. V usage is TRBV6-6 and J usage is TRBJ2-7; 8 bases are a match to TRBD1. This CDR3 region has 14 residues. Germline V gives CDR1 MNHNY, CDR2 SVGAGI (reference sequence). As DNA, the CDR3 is TGTGTCAGCAGGTACGGGACAGGTGATAGGGGGCAGTACTTC. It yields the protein CVSRYGTGDRGQYF.

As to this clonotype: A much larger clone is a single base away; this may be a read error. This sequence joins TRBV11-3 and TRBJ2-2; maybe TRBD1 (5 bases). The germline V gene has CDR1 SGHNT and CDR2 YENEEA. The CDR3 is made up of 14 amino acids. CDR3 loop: CASSFSRVTVELFF. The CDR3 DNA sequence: TGTGCCAGCAGCTTCTCCAGGGTAACCGTGGAGCTGTTTTTT.

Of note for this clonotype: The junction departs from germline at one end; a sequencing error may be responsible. This CDR3 reads CSAGGTEAFF. For the CDR3, the DNA is TGCAGTGCTGGCGGAACTGAAGCTTTCTTC. The chain couples TRBV20-1 to TRBJ1-1, with D unclear. The CDR3 covers 10 residues. Germline V gives CDR1 DFQATT, CDR2 SNEGSKA (reference sequence).

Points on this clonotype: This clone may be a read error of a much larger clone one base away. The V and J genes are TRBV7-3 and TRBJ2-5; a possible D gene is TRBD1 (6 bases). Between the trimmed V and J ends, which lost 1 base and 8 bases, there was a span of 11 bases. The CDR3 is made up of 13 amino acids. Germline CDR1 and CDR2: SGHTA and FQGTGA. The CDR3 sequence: CASSLNDRRTQYF. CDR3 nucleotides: TGTGCCAGCAGCTTAAATGACAGGAGAACCCAGTACTTC.

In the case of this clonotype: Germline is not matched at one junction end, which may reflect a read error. This CDR3 is CASSLMGVSGKLLF. The CDR3 DNA is TGTGCCAGTAGCTTAATGGGGGTCTCCGGGAAGCTGCTTTTT. V is TRBV11-2 and J is TRBJ2-2, with D perhaps given as TRBD1 or TRBD2 (5 bases each). Germline lookup yields CDR1 SGHAT and CDR2 FQNNGV. CDR3 length: 14 residues.

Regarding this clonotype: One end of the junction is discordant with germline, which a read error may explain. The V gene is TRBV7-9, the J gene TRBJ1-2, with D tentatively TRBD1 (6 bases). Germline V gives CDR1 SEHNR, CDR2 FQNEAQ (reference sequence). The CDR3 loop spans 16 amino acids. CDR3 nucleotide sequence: TGTGTCAGCAGCCCCGAGGACAGACTGTCCCAGTATAGCTACACCTTC. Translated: CVSSPEDRLSQYSYTF.

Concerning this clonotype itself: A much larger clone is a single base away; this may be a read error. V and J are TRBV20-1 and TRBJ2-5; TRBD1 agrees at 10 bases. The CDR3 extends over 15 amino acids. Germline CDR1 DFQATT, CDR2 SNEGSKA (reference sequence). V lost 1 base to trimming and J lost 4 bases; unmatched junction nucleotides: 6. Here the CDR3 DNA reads TGCAGTGCTAGAGCGGGACAGGGGCGGATAGAGACCCAGTACTTC. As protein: CSARAGQGRIETQYF.